This passage covers 3 T cell receptor beta chains from one sample sequenced in a study of T-cell memory formation after mild COVID-19. TCRdb processed the 5' RACE reads anew with MiXCR; each CDR3 protein has one entry. The table includes some 440,000 distinct CDR3 sequences, approximately 25% detected once. The specimen was PBMCs or a T cell subset sorted from them (not recorded which). The receptors shown here come from an adult woman who had mild COVID-19 (a few samples of this study predate the infection). Cell type and time point are not known.

This clonotype was detected once. In DNA form, the CDR3 reads TGTGCCAGCAGTTTGGCTCGGCCCCCGAATTCACCCCTCCACTTT. Its translation is CASSLARPPNSPLHF. The gene calls are TRBV27 and TRBJ1-6; D ambiguous. V dropped 3 bases and J dropped 7 bases, with 13 bases sitting between them. CDR1 MNHEY and CDR2 SMNVEV come from the germline V gene (reference sequence). The CDR3 has 15 amino acids.

The chain links TRBV7-3 to TRBJ1-1; D possibly corresponds to TRBD1 (6 bases). From germline, CDR1 is SGHTA and CDR2 FQGTGA. This CDR3 comprises 14 residues. V was cut by 2 bases and J by 8 bases, with 15 bases left in between. In DNA, the CDR3 is TGTGCCAGCAGCTTATCAGGGGCAGGGGTCGAAGCTTTCTTT. Its translation is CASSLSGAGVEAFF. Together with reference TRBV7-3 and TRBJ1-1, the CDR3 gives the full variable domain: GAGVSQTPSNKVTEKGKYVELRCDPISGHTALYWYRQSLGQGPEFLIYFQGTGAADDSGLPNDRFFAVRPEGSVSTLKIQRTERGDSAVYLCASSLSGAGVEAFFGQGTRLTVV.

The chain couples TRBV3-1 to TRBJ2-5; TRBD2 might be the D (5 bases). Germline V gene lookup returns CDR1 LGHDT and CDR2 YNNKEL (reference sequence). Trimming took off 2 bases at V and 4 bases at J, with 14 bases between the two ends. The CDR3 contains 15 residues. The CDR3 nucleotides are TGTGCCAGCAGCCAACGGGGATCGTACCGAGAGACCCAGTACTTC. Translating it yields CASSQRGSYRETQYF.